Sequencing of this T cell receptor (beta chain) was carried out in a study of blood T cell repertoires in COVID-19. Looking at the study overall: T cells, B-cell-depleted T cells, or PBMCs supplied cDNA or gDNA.

The data were produced by immunoSEQ multiplex PCR, yet TCRdb's version contains in-frame clones alone and is incomplete. The table includes approximately 330,000 clones, about 87% detected once. CDR3 length equals 15 residues. After removal of 4 bases from V and 4 bases from J, the junction contained 9 bases not matched to a gene. Germline V gene sequence: CDR1 KGHSH, CDR2 LQKENI. This sequence joins TRBV18 and TRBJ2-5, with TRBD1 matching over 7 bases. The sequenced sample consisted of peripheral blood. This receptor was identified in a man aged 25 to 45 with COVID-19, enrolled during active disease. This CDR3 is CASSHRGQTGETQYF. DNA for the CDR3: TGTGCCAGCTCACATCGGGGACAGACGGGAGAGACCCAGTACTTC.